The clone carrying this TCR beta chain is medium-sized (0.01 to 0.1%) by share. Its antigen is still unknown. These data belong to a study of T cells in Graves' hyperthyroidism and ophthalmopathy. Overall study: Any treatment followed the collection of peripheral blood at initial diagnosis.

TCR beta CDR3 regions were amplified from RNA transcripts. Initially, a first-round RT-PCR of the TCR CDR3 employed the HTBI primer set. A single record per CDR3 protein comes from TCRdb applying MiXCR to the multiplex PCR reads. The table records tens of thousands of distinct CDR3 sequences, approximately 46% of them present only once. The CDR3 is 15 amino acids. The ends lost 4 bases at V and 6 bases at J; junction bases unmatched: 9. Germline V gene sequence: CDR1 SNHLY, CDR2 FYNNEI. In making diagnoses, clinical symptoms, serum thyroxine and TRAb, thyroid ultrasound and orbital computed tomography were all used. Study-level findings and limits: Most clonotypes that expanded in the thyroid above 0.001 also showed up in blood.

Sequencing was performed on blood. The receptor comes from a woman aged 25 to 45 with Graves' hyperthyroidism. The J gene is TRBJ1-3, the V gene TRBV2; 7 nucleotides agree with TRBD1. The CDR3 nucleotides are TGTGCCAGCAGTGTGGGGGGTGGACAGGCAAACACCATATATTTT. This sequence encodes CASSVGGGQANTIYF.